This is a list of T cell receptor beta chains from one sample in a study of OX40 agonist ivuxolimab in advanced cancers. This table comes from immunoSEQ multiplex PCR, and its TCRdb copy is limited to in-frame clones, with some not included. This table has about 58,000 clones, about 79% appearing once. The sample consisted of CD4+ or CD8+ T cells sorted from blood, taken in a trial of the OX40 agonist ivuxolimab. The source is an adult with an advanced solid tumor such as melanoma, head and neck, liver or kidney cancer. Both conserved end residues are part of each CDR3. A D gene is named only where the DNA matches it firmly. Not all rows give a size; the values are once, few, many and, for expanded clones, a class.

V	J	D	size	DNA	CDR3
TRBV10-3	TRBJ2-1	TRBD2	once	TGTGCCATCAGTGAGTCAGGTTCGGGCGGGAGGGCCGGTGGTGAGCAGTTCTTC	CAISESGSGGRAGGEQFF
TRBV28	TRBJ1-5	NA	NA	TGTGCCAGCAGTTTCTTAGATCAGCCCCAGCATTTT	CASSFLDQPQHF
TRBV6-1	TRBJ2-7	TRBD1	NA	TGTGCCAGCAGTGTTACTTCCAGGGGGCACGGACTGTACTTC	CASSVTSRGHGLYF
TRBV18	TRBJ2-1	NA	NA	TGTGCCAGCTCACCAGGGTGGATCGGGAGTAGTGAGCAGTTCTTC	CASSPGWIGSSEQFF
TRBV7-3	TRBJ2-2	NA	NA	TGTGCCAGCAGCTTCCAGACGGCGAACACCGGGGAGCTGTTTTTT	CASSFQTANTGELFF
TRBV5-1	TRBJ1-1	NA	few	TGCGCCAGCAGCCCTCGCAATGGGAACACTGAAGCTTTCTTT	CASSPRNGNTEAFF
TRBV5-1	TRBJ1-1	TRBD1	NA	TGCGCCAGCAGCAAGACAGGGAGTTTAGCTGAAGCTTTCTTT	CASSKTGSLAEAFF
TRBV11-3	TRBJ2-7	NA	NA	TGTGCCAGCAATACAGGGGAGGCTCACGAGCAGTACTTC	CASNTGEAHEQYF
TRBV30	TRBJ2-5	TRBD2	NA	TGTGCCTGGAGTTTCGACGGAACTAGCGTCCAAGAGACCCAGTACTTC	CAWSFDGTSVQETQYF
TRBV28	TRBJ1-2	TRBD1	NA	TGTGCCAGCAGTCCCCGGACAGGGTCTCCCTATGGCTACACCTTC	CASSPRTGSPYGYTF
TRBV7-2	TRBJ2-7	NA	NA	TGTGCCAGCAGTTCCGGAGGGGTGGATAGGGGGCGGAACGAGCAGTACTTC	CASSSGGVDRGRNEQYF
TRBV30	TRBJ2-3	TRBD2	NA	TGTGCCTGGGACCCTACTCCGCTAGCGGGGGACACAGATACGCAGTATTTT	CAWDPTPLAGDTDTQYF
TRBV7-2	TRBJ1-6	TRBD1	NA	TGTGCCAGCAGCTGGGCGGGACAGGGGGGTTCACCCCTCCACTTT	CASSWAGQGGSPLHF
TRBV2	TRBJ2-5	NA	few	TGTGCCAGCAGTGAATCGTGGGAGACCCAGTACTTC	CASSESWETQYF
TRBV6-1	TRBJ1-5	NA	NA	TGTGCCAGCAGAGGAGCCAACGCGGGACACCGCCAGCATTTT	CASRGANAGHRQHF
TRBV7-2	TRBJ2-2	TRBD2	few	TGTGCCAGCAGCGTGGGACTAGCGGGGTGGATTAACACCGGGGAGCTGTTTTTT	CASSVGLAGWINTGELFF
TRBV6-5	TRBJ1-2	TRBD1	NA	TGTGCCAGCAGTTACTCAACAGGGGACTATGGCTACACCTTC	CASSYSTGDYGYTF
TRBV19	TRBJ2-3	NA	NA	TGTGCCAGTAGTAGTTTTTCCACAGATACGCAGTATTTT	CASSSFSTDTQYF
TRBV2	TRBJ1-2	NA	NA	TGTGCCAGCAGTGAAGACGTGTATGGCTACACCTTC	CASSEDVYGYTF
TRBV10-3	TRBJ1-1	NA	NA	TGTGCCATCAGTGTTAGGGGGGAGGCGGCTGAAGCTTTCTTT	CAISVRGEAAEAFF
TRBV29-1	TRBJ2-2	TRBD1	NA	TGCAGCGCCAATCCAGGGGGCACCGGGGAGCTGTTTTTT	CSANPGGTGELFF
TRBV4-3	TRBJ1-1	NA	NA	TGCGCCAGCAGCCAAGTTCCAGGGGAAACTGAAGCTTTCTTT	CASSQVPGETEAFF
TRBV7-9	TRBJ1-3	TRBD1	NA	TGTGCCAGCAGCTTAAGTGGGACAGACTTTCTGAGGGGAAACACCATATATTTT	CASSLSGTDFLRGNTIYF
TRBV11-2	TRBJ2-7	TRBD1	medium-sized	TGTGCCAGCAGCACCGACAGGGTAACTTACGAGCAGTACTTC	CASSTDRVTYEQYF
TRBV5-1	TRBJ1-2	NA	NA	TGCGCCAGCAGCTTGGGCCCGGGACCGAATAACTATGGCTACACCTTC	CASSLGPGPNNYGYTF
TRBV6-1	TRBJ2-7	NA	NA	TGTGCCAGCAGTGAACCACGCGGGAAGCAGTACTTC	CASSEPRGKQYF
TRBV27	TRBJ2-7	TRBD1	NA	TGTGCCAGCAGTCCCAGACAGGGCCCAACCTACGAGCAGTACTTC	CASSPRQGPTYEQYF
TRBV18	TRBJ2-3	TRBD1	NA	TGTGCCAGCTCACCGGGGACAGGGGGCCCAGATACGCAGTATTTT	CASSPGTGGPDTQYF
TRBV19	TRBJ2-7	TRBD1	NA	TGTGCCAGTAGTCCCGGGACAGGGAGATCCTACGAGCAGTACTTC	CASSPGTGRSYEQYF
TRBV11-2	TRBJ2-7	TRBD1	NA	TGTGCCAGCAGCGGAGGGACAGGGGGGTACGAGCAGTACTTC	CASSGGTGGYEQYF
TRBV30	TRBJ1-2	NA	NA	TGTGCCTGGAGTGTTGGACAGACCTATGGCTACACCTTC	CAWSVGQTYGYTF
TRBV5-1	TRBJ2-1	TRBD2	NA	TGCGCCAGCAGCTTGGCGGGAGGGCGCTACAATGAGCAGTTCTTC	CASSLAGGRYNEQFF
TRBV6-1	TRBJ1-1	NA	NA	TGTGCCAGCAGTGATTATTGGGGGTCGGTGGGTCCGAATAAAAGGGAAGCTTTCTTT	CASSDYWGSVGPNKREAFF
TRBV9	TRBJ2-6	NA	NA	TGTGCCAGCAGCGTGGACAGTTTTAGCTCTGGGGCCAACGTCCTGACTTTC	CASSVDSFSSGANVLTF
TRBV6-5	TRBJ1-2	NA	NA	TGTGCCAGCAGTTACGCCGGCGGCGTATTGGGTGGCTACACCTTC	CASSYAGGVLGGYTF
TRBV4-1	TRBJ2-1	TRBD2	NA	TGCGCCAGCAGCCGAGATAGCGGGACTAACAATGAGCAGTTCTTC	CASSRDSGTNNEQFF